Following are 7 T cell receptor beta chains from one sample sequenced in a study (dated by TCRdb to 2013 to 2016). Libraries came from 5' RACE. This sample was sequenced with an Illumina MiSeq. The public reads were reprocessed in TCRdb via fastp at Q25 and MiXCR, keeping in-frame beta chains. One record per CDR3 amino acid sequence lists the most common genes and DNA. The sample profile shows about 54,000 distinct CDR3 sequences; 17% of them were found once. The ten largest clonotypes hold 2% to 2.5% of the sample. Sequences were obtained from naive CD4+ T cells sorted from blood. This sample's cell subset or site label indicates: naive CD4+ T cells, CD4+CD45RA+CD25-. These TCRs come from a female donor with breast cancer.

The DNA of the CDR3 is TGCAGTGCTAGAGATCGGGGGGTCGGAGATACGCAGTATTTT. This gives the protein CSARDRGVGDTQYF. V and J are TRBV20-1 and TRBJ2-3; 7 nucleotides agree with TRBD2. This CDR3 is built from 14 residues. With 0 bases clipped from V and 5 bases from J, the junction kept 5 bases outside the gene matches. The germline V gene has CDR1 DFQATT and CDR2 SNEGSKA (reference sequence).

This clonotype was picked up many times. This chain joins TRBV7-6 and TRBJ2-7, with 8 positions matching TRBD2. After removal of 5 bases from V and 2 bases from J, the junction contained 8 bases not matched to a gene. Germline-derived CDR1 and CDR2 are SGHVS and FNYEAQ. This CDR3 contains 15 residues. The CDR3 nucleotides are TGTGCCAGCAGCATTGGTCGGGGGGGAGCCTACGAGCAGTACTTC. Its translation: CASSIGRGGAYEQYF.

In this sample, this clonotype turned up once. As the CDR3 is not closed by the conserved phenylalanine or tryptophan, this likely results from a read error. The chain combines TRBV11-2 with TRBJ1-5, with a weak D call TRBD1 (6 bases). V was trimmed by 6 bases and J by 2 bases, leaving 14 bases between them. The CDR3 has 15 amino acids. Germline CDR1 SGHAT, CDR2 FQNNGV. CDR3 nucleotide sequence: TGTGCCAGCAGTGACGGGGGGGCGCGCAATCAGCCCCAGCATTCT. Translating it yields CASSDGGARNQPQHS.

This clonotype has ten or more counts. V usage is TRBV5-1 and J usage is TRBJ1-6; no firm D call. V dropped 0 bases and J dropped 8 bases, with 6 bases sitting between them. The CDR3 spans 13 residues. Germline values: CDR1 SGHRS, CDR2 YFSETQ. The CDR3: CASSLENYSPLHF. The CDR3 DNA follows: TGCGCCAGCAGCTTGGAAAACTATTCACCCCTCCACTTT.

A few counts support this clonotype. The V and J genes are TRBV12-3 or TRBV12-4 and TRBJ1-2; 9 bases align to TRBD1. V was clipped by 5 bases and J by 4 bases; unmatched bases: 8. This CDR3 spans 15 amino acids. The CDR3 DNA follows: TGTGCCAGCAGTCCTAAAGGGACAGGGACCTATGGCTACACCTTC. This sequence encodes CASSPKGTGTYGYTF.

This clonotype was recorded at least ten times. The CDR3 loop reads CASRTGLQGYTF. In nucleotides, the CDR3 is TGTGCCAGCAGAACAGGGTTACAAGGCTACACCTTC. This chain joins TRBV6-2 or TRBV6-3 and TRBJ1-2, with D tentatively TRBD1 (6 bases). V lost 6 bases and J lost 8, with 13 bases in between. Germline V lookup: CDR1 MNHEY, CDR2 SVGEGT. The CDR3 spans 12 residues.

The CDR3 here is CASSPTPQSLYGYTF. CDR3 sequence (DNA): TGTGCCAGCAGCCCTACCCCACAGAGCCTCTATGGCTACACCTTC. This chain connects TRBV7-2 to TRBJ1-2, with D unclear. Trimming cost V 5 bases and J 4 bases, with 17 bases left between them. Germline lookup yields CDR1 SGHTA and CDR2 FQGNSA. The CDR3 is 15 amino acids.